This T cell receptor (beta chain) derives from a study of shared clonotypes between healthy human individuals. In regard to this clone: Antigen: not known.

The CDR3 is made up of 14 amino acids. Germline loops: CDR1 SGHTA, CDR2 FQGNSA. Losses at the gene ends were 2 bases for V and 5 bases for J; bases not matched to a gene: 4. Study findings and constraints: Only blood samples were collected, and tissue repertoires likely differ. It was anticipated that sequencing depth would influence how many clonotypes donors shared. Having only a few donors restricted how much genetic and exposure-history diversity was captured.

Authors' data handling: Filtering differed, since immunoSEQ gave only junction sequences and no quality scores. Assay used: immunoSEQ multiplex PCR; TCRdb lists only in-frame clones, some missing. V and J calls and clone size are those listed in that table; D and trimming were worked out from the DNA. The sample gives nearly 500,000 clones, 76% of which show up once; 10% to 15% is in the top ten. The sample comprised PBMCs. The chain links TRBV7-2 to TRBJ2-7, with 9 nucleotides matching TRBD2. The sequence came from a woman aged 40 to 50 in good health. Some clones in this sample may be carry-over from other donors' samples. CDR3 nucleotides: TGTGCCAGCAGCTTAAATAGCGGGAGCAACGAGCAGTACTTC. It specifies CASSLNSGSNEQYF.